A single TCR beta chain is shown here with its context. The study drew participants aged about 18 to 89 years from about two dozen US areas. Clinical history as reported by participants underpinned cohort assignment. Recovery meant two consecutive negative NP/OP PCR tests, professional clearance, or resolved symptoms. From germline, CDR1 is SGHDN and CDR2 FVKESK. The CDR3 spans 15 residues. The V segment lost 0 bases and the J segment 5 bases; nucleotides outside the gene matches: 5. The sample comes from a study of blood T cell repertoires in COVID-19. Turning to the study itself: PBMCs, B-cell-depleted T cells, or T cells provided the cDNA or gDNA that made up the material.

Assay used: immunoSEQ multiplex PCR; TCRdb lists only in-frame clones, some missing. The sample contains approximately 300,000 clones, around 90% of which appear only once. Sequencing was carried out using PBMCs or T cells enriched from blood (not recorded which). This TCR derives from a woman aged 25 to 39 who had recovered from COVID-19. The rearrangement links TRBV14 to TRBJ1-2, with TRBD1 matching 8 bases. CDR3 loop: CASSQEGQGRYGYTF. The CDR3 DNA sequence: TGTGCCAGCAGCCAAGAAGGACAGGGTCGATATGGCTACACCTTC. Full variable domain (missing parts from reference TRBV14 and TRBJ1-2): EAGVTQFPSHSVIEKGQTVTLRCDPISGHDNLYWYRRVMGKEIKFLLHFVKESKQDESGMPNNRFLAERTGGTYSTLKVQPAELEDSGVYFCASSQEGQGRYGYTFGSGTRLTVV.